This is a list of T cell receptor beta chains from one sample in a study of T cell repertoires in ileal Crohn's disease. Sequenced by immunoSEQ multiplex PCR; TCRdb stores in-frame clones only, minus some. The sample holds 9,500 to 11,000 clones, around 74% seen once. Sequencing used ileal tissue. Receptor source: an adult with Crohn's disease. The conserved cysteine and the conserved F or W are not part of the CDR3 here. Each record gives: clone size, V gene, CDR3 protein. For some rows the clone size is stated as once, few or many, or as a class when expanded; others skip it.

abundance: once; v_gene: TRBV25-1; CDR3aa: ASGGDRTQPQH
abundance: NA; v_gene: TRBV5-1; CDR3aa: ASSRGAGTEAF
abundance: NA; v_gene: TRBV5-6; CDR3aa: ASSWEMNTEAF
abundance: NA; v_gene: TRBV30; CDR3aa: AWSKRGVSGEQF
abundance: NA; v_gene: TRBV9; CDR3aa: ASSPHSGEGDTEAF
abundance: once; v_gene: TRBV18; CDR3aa: ASSPQQNGQGV
abundance: NA; v_gene: TRBV10-2; CDR3aa: ASRESGTAGQPQH
abundance: NA; v_gene: TRBV29-1; CDR3aa: SVEFSGGADTQY
abundance: once; v_gene: TRBV11-2; CDR3aa: ASSYNRGTYEQY
abundance: once; v_gene: TRBV19; CDR3aa: ASRPPGQRQF
abundance: NA; v_gene: TRBV11-2; CDR3aa: ASSDTRFYNEQF
abundance: NA; v_gene: TRBV6-1; CDR3aa: ASSPTSGDTGELF
abundance: NA; v_gene: TRBV30; CDR3aa: AWSVTQGKNSPLH
abundance: NA; v_gene: TRBV5-1; CDR3aa: ASSEQRNYGYT
abundance: NA; v_gene: TRBV6-6; CDR3aa: ASIGGDEKLF
abundance: NA; v_gene: TRBV7-9; CDR3aa: ASSLLQGATAF
abundance: NA; v_gene: TRBV18; CDR3aa: ASSRTGQQTNSPLH
abundance: NA; v_gene: TRBV29-1; CDR3aa: SVRSGTSTDTQY
abundance: few; v_gene: TRBV28; CDR3aa: ASNLQGATQPQH
abundance: NA; v_gene: TRBV2; CDR3aa: ASSANRPGAGELF